The 9 T cell receptor beta chains below were found in one sample sequenced in a study of Ad26.COV2.S vaccination and SARS-CoV-2 variants. Generated by immunoSEQ multiplex PCR, the TCRdb table keeps only in-frame clones and is missing some. The sample lists 440,000 or so clones, roughly 87% occurring once. Indicated treatment: some 20 received Ad26.COV2.S at low or high dose, single or two shots; a few received placebo; per-sample allocation not given. Following the first vaccine or placebo injection, samples were taken on day 63. The starting material was peripheral blood, obtained in a trial of Ad26.COV2.S vaccine versus placebo. These receptors originate from a person aged 18-60 years who received the Ad26.COV2.S COVID-19 vaccine or a placebo.

The V and J genes are TRBV4-1 and TRBJ2-6, with TRBD1 matching 9 bases. This CDR3 region has 18 residues. Looked up from germline, CDR1 is MGHRA and CDR2 is YSYEKL. Trimming cost V 0 bases and J 2 bases; bases outside gene matches: 5. The CDR3 DNA sequence: TGCGCCAGCAGCCAAGAACCGGGACAGGGTCCTGGGGCCAACGTCCTGACTTTC. Amino acids: CASSQEPGQGPGANVLTF.

V and J are TRBV11-2 and TRBJ2-5, with D possibly TRBD1 on 6 matching bases. Germline CDR1 and CDR2: SGHAT and FQNNGV. Trimming took 5 bases from V and 1 from J, leaving 17 bases between them. CDR3 length: 16 amino acids. As DNA, the CDR3 is TGTGCCAGCAGCCCCTCGTGGGGCAGGGGCCAAGAGACCCAGTACTTC. This sequence encodes CASSPSWGRGQETQYF.

The chain links TRBV7-2 to TRBJ2-7; 7 nucleotides match TRBD2. Germline-derived CDR1 and CDR2 are SGHTA and FQGNSA. The CDR3 covers 14 residues. The V and J ends lost 0 bases and 5 bases, in that order; junction bases with no gene match: 4. CDR3 protein: CASSLASGTNEQYF. The CDR3 bases are TGTGCCAGCAGCTTAGCCTCCGGGACTAACGAGCAGTACTTC.

The chain has TRBV30 and TRBJ1-3; 8 bases agree with TRBD1. Germline lookup yields CDR1 GTSNPN and CDR2 SVGIG (reference sequence). Trimming took 5 bases from V and 3 from J; bases not matched to a gene: 6. CDR3 length: 14 amino acids. The CDR3 nucleotides read TGTGCCTGGGGACAGGGAAGAAATGGAAACACCATATATTTT. It is translated as CAWGQGRNGNTIYF.

The J gene is TRBJ1-1, the V gene TRBV5-5; no definite D call. Trimming took off 2 bases at V and 2 bases at J, with 7 bases between the two ends. This CDR3 has 13 residues. CDR1 and CDR2 from the germline V gene are SGHKS and YYEKEE (reference sequence). The CDR3 loop reads CASSLQHNTEAFF. CDR3 nucleotides: TGTGCCAGCAGCTTACAACATAACACTGAAGCTTTCTTT.

This chain joins TRBV28 and TRBJ2-3, with TRBD1 matching over 7 bases. Germline CDR1 is MDHEN and CDR2 is SYDVKM. J was trimmed by 9 bases and V by 7 bases; bases with no gene match: 4. The length of the CDR3 is 11 residues. CDR3 bases: TGTGCCAGCACCACAGGGGACACGCAGTATTTT. This encodes CASTTGDTQYF. Full variable domain (outside the CDR3, taken from reference TRBV28 and TRBJ2-3): DVKVTQSSRYLVKRTGEKVFLECVQDMDHENMFWYRQDPGLGLRLIYFSYDVKMKEKGDIPEGYSVSREKKERFSLILESASTNQTSMYLCASTTGDTQYFGPGTRLTVL.

The rearrangement joins TRBV19 to TRBJ2-2, with a tentative D call TRBD1 (6 bases). The CDR3 consists of 14 residues. CDR1 is LNHDA, CDR2 SQIVND, per germline (reference sequence). V lost 8 bases to trimming and J lost 0 bases, with 10 bases between them. The CDR3 protein is CASRDISNTGELFF. The CDR3 bases are TGTGCCAGTCGGGACATATCGAACACCGGGGAGCTGTTTTTT.

The chain carries TRBV5-1 and TRBJ2-2; D may be TRBD1 (5 bases). The CDR3 has 15 amino acids. Looked up from germline, CDR1 is SGHRS and CDR2 is YFSETQ. Trimming took off 5 bases at V and 0 bases at J, with 11 bases between the two ends. CDR3 amino acids: CASRAGQANTGELFF. The CDR3 DNA sequence: TGCGCCAGCAGAGCAGGGCAGGCGAACACCGGGGAGCTGTTTTTT. The full variable domain, rest sourced from reference TRBV5-1 and TRBJ2-2, is KAGVTQTPRYLIKTRGQQVTLSCSPISGHRSVSWYQQTPGQGLQFLFEYFSETQRNKGNFPGRFSGRQFSNSRSEMNVSTLELGDSALYLCASRAGQANTGELFFGEGSRLTVL.

The rearrangement uses TRBV20-1 and TRBJ2-4; D ambiguous. This CDR3 has 11 residues. Germline assignment: CDR1 DFQATT and CDR2 SNEGSKA (reference sequence). V was trimmed by 2 bases and J by 15 bases, leaving 14 bases between them. The CDR3 bases are TGCAGTGCTAGAATGTCAGGCGACCGGTACTTC. Translation gives CSARMSGDRYF.